The sequence of this T cell receptor (beta chain) was determined in a study of shared clonotypes between healthy human individuals. Overall study findings and caveats: Sharing across four donors was highest in naive CD4 (roughly 5%) and lowest in memory CD8 (roughly 0.4%).

Terminally differentiated effector memory CD45RA+ cells were excluded by CCR7 positive selection of CD45RO-negative cells. Each PCR replicate from the sorted subsets contained about 210 ng DNA, which is 30,000 or so T cell genomes. Profiling relied on immunoSEQ multiplex PCR, and the TCRdb table lists in-frame clones only, not all of them. The table lists around 580,000 clones, roughly 98% of them singletons. The CDR3 is 17 residues long. Trimming removed 6 bases from V and 4 bases from J, with 24 bases in between. In germline, CDR1 is MNHEY, CDR2 SMNVEV (reference sequence). Concerning this clone itself: Its specificity is unknown.

The chain couples TRBV27 to TRBJ1-1, with D possibly TRBD1 on 5 matching bases. The receptor was isolated from a young man in good health. The sequencing sample was made of naive CD8+ T cells sorted from blood. The CDR3 region is CASSLGGRLGWGTEAFF. As DNA, the CDR3 is TGTGCCAGCAGCTTGGGGGGTCGACTTGGGTGGGGCACTGAAGCTTTCTTT.